A single T cell receptor beta chain is shown here with its context. The data were taken from a study of blood T cell repertoires in COVID-19. Study-level information: COVID-19 samples from acute and convalescent phases originated in the United States, Italy and Spain. Sample material is recorded as cDNA or gDNA derived from T cells, B-cell-depleted T cells, or PBMCs.

Original data processing: Amplification of reference gene primers was used by the study to estimate nucleated cell counts. Sequencing used immunoSEQ multiplex PCR; TCRdb keeps in-frame clones, though not all of them. Clone size and V and J calls were adopted from that table, with D and trimming inferred from the DNA. The sample lists 250,000 to 300,000 clones, about 88% occurring once. Trimming removed 0 bases at V and 4 bases at J, with 10 bases between. From germline, CDR1 is SGDLS and CDR2 YYNGEE. The CDR3 runs 15 residues. This receptor was identified in a young man with active or convalescent COVID-19. The chain carries TRBV9 and TRBJ2-2; D not resolved. The sequenced material came from peripheral blood. The CDR3 spells CASSVGVIATGELFF. Here the CDR3 DNA reads TGTGCCAGCAGCGTAGGGGTAATAGCCACCGGGGAGCTGTTTTTT.